The next 26 T cell receptor beta chains were all read from a single sample in a study of Graves' ophthalmopathy and Graves' hyperthyroidism. Amplified material comprised TCR beta CDR3 regions derived from RNA transcripts. Scientists carried out first-round RT-PCR using HTBI primers and then a second-round multiplex PCR. TCRdb reprocessed the multiplex PCR reads with MiXCR, giving one entry per CDR3 protein. The sample consists of roughly 1.1 million distinct CDR3 sequences, about 38% of them appearing once. The sample comprised peripheral blood or thyroid tissue (not recorded which). The receptors stem from an adult man with Graves' hyperthyroidism.

This chain connects TRBV10-3 to TRBJ1-1, with a tentative D call TRBD1 (6 bases). Germline V gives CDR1 ENHRY, CDR2 SYGVKD. CDR3 length equals 9 residues. The V and J ends lost 10 bases and 11 bases respectively, with 11 bases between them. CDR3 bases: TGTGCCAACAGGACAGCCGCTTTCTTT. Protein sequence: CANRTAAFF.

This clonotype was detected many times. The chain recombines TRBV2 with TRBJ1-1; D ambiguous. The CDR3 is made up of 12 amino acids. Trimming cost V 6 bases and J 8 bases, with 13 bases left between them. Germline V gene lookup returns CDR1 SNHLY and CDR2 FYNNEI. The CDR3 reads CASRNSGPEAFF. The CDR3 region has the DNA TGTGCCAGCAGAAATTCCGGGCCGGAAGCTTTCTTT.

V is TRBV5-6 and J is TRBJ2-7; unclear D gene. The CDR3 has 14 residues. Trimming took off 1 base at V and 6 bases at J, with 14 bases between the two ends. Looked up from germline, CDR1 is SGHDT and CDR2 is YYEEEE. CDR3 bases: TGTGCCAGCAGCTTGCGGGTTTATGGTCTCGAGCAGTACTTC. This codes for CASSLRVYGLEQYF. The entire variable domain, with the rest obtained from reference TRBV5-6 and TRBJ2-7, is as follows: DAGVTQSPTHLIKTRGQQVTLRCSPKSGHDTVSWYQQALGQGPQFIFQYYEEEERQRGNFPDRFSGHQFPNYSSELNVNALLLGDSALYLCASSLRVYGLEQYFGPGTRLTVT.

This clonotype was counted a single time. Given a much more abundant clone one base away, this may be a read error. The rearrangement joins TRBV14 to TRBJ1-2; D not certain. This CDR3 is 14 amino acids long. CDR1 SGHDN and CDR2 FVKESK come from the germline V gene. CDR3 nucleotides: TGTGCCAGCAGCCAAGCATCGCTGAGCTATAGCTACACCTTC. Translation gives CASSQASLSYSYTF.

The CDR3 DNA reads as TGCAGCGTTGAGCAGGGGGGTGGCGCTGAAGCTTTCTTT. It encodes CSVEQGGGAEAFF. The chain carries TRBV29-1 and TRBJ1-1, with TRBD1 identical over 7 bases. J lost 6 bases, V lost 3 bases, and 7 bases had no gene match. The CDR3 consists of 13 residues. Germline values: CDR1 SQVTM, CDR2 ANQGSEA.

The gene calls are TRBV30 and TRBJ1-4, with D perhaps TRBD1 (5 bases). Between the trimmed V and J ends, which lost 3 bases and 8 bases, there was a span of 10 bases. This CDR3 has 12 amino acids. CDR1 is GTSNPN and CDR2 is SVGIG in the germline V gene (reference sequence). CDR3: CAWRVRGEKLFF. The CDR3 coding sequence is TGTGCCTGGAGGGTGAGGGGAGAAAAACTGTTTTTT.

Note on this clonotype: This CDR3 fails to terminate in the conserved phenylalanine or tryptophan, so it likely reflects a read error. The DNA is left out, because the CDR3 cannot be placed on it with certainty; the CDR3 is given as TCRdb lists it. The rearrangement links TRBV6-5 to TRBJ1-4. Including both end residues, the CDR3 is 9 amino acids long. CDR1 MNHEY and CDR2 SVGAGI come from the germline V gene. The chain's CDR3 is CASSDSHGS.

The chain has TRBV11-1 and TRBJ2-2, with 7 bases lining up with TRBD2. J was trimmed by 2 bases and V by 6 bases; bases with no gene match: 6. Per the germline V gene, CDR1 is SGHAT and CDR2 is FQDESV (reference sequence). The CDR3 is 15 residues long. The CDR3 nucleotides are TGTGCCAGCAGACGCGGGAGTTTAAACACCGGGGAGCTGTTTTTT. It translates to CASRRGSLNTGELFF. Filled out from reference TRBV11-1 and TRBJ2-2, the complete variable domain reads EAEVAQSPRYKITEKSQAVAFWCDPISGHATLYWYRQILGQGPELLVQFQDESVVDDSQLPKDRFSAERLKGVDSTLKIQPAELGDSAMYLCASRRGSLNTGELFFGEGSRLTVL.

V gene TRBV5-1 combines with J gene TRBJ2-7; D uncertain. This CDR3 region has 13 residues. V dropped 4 bases and J dropped 4 bases, with 12 bases sitting between them. Germline values: CDR1 SGHRS, CDR2 YFSETQ. DNA of the CDR3: TGCGCCAGCAGCCAACTGGCCCTGTACGAGCAGTACTTC. Residues: CASSQLALYEQYF.

This clonotype was counted many times. The chain recombines TRBV29-1 with TRBJ1-4, with D perhaps TRBD1 (5 bases). Germline V lookup: CDR1 SQVTM, CDR2 ANQGSEA. This CDR3 spans 11 amino acids. V was pared by 5 bases and J by 10 bases, with 11 bases between. CDR3 DNA: TGCAGCGTTTGGACATTGGGAAAACTGTTTTTT. It encodes CSVWTLGKLFF.

Comment on this clonotype: A read error may explain this, as a much larger clone is one base away. This chain uses TRBV19 with TRBJ2-7, with a tentative D call TRBD2 (5 bases). Germline CDR1 reads LNHDA; CDR2 reads SQIVND (reference sequence). This CDR3 has 15 amino acids. Here the CDR3 reads CASSIRSTREYGQYF. CDR3 DNA sequence: TGTGCCAGTAGTATACGCTCCACACGGGAATACGGGCAGTACTTC.

This rearrangement joins TRBV29-1 to TRBJ2-2, with TRBD2 matching over 7 bases. V lost 5 bases, J lost 1 base, and 1 base stayed unmatched. The CDR3 extends over 13 amino acids. The germline CDR1 and CDR2 sequences are SQVTM and ANQGSEA. The CDR3 DNA follows: TGCAGCGTTTCTAGCGGGAACACCGGGGAGCTGTTTTTT. Protein product: CSVSSGNTGELFF.

This clonotype was seen at least ten times. One end of the junction fails to match germline, which may point to a read error. V and J are TRBV5-1 and TRBJ2-6, with no clear D. CDR1 SGHRS and CDR2 YFSETQ come from the germline V gene. The CDR3 consists of 15 residues. This chain's CDR3 is CASTLGAMGANVLTF. In nucleotides, the CDR3 is TGCGCCAGCACCTTGGGTGCAATGGGGGCCAACGTCCTGACTTTC.

This clonotype showed up just once. An end of the junction differs from the germline gene, which may be a read error. CDR3 DNA: TGTGCCATCAGTTACGTACATCAAAATCAGCCCCAGCATTTT. Protein sequence: CAISYVHQNQPQHF. The genes are TRBV6-5 and TRBJ1-5, with D uncertain. CDR3 length equals 14 residues. Looked up from germline, CDR1 is MNHEY and CDR2 is SVGAGI.

This sequence joins TRBV6-1 and TRBJ1-2; a possible D gene is TRBD1 (5 bases). Germline V gene sequence: CDR1 MNHNS, CDR2 SASEGT. The CDR3 is 13 amino acids. V was clipped by 6 bases and J by 8 bases, with 16 bases between them. Here the CDR3 DNA reads TGTGCCAGCAGAAGGGCAACAAGGGGAGGCTACACCTTC. Translation: CASRRATRGGYTF.

Many counts were recorded for this clonotype. This chain links TRBV11-1 with TRBJ2-5; perhaps TRBD1 as D (6 bases). The length of the CDR3 is 15 residues. The V gene's germline CDR1 is SGHAT and CDR2 FQDESV (reference sequence). Trimming removed 3 bases from V and 3 bases from J, with 14 bases in between. The CDR3 region has the DNA TGTGCCAGCAGCTTCTTCCCCCACAGGGAAGAGACCCAGTACTTC. Protein sequence: CASSFFPHREETQYF.

Ten or more counts support this clonotype. This chain joins TRBV6-5 and TRBJ1-5; 7 bases line up with TRBD1. Per germline, CDR1 MNHEY and CDR2 SVGAGI. The CDR3 runs to 14 residues. V shed 5 bases and J 9 bases; nucleotides not matched to a gene: 10. The chain's CDR3 is CASSADRAFGPQHF. The DNA for the CDR3 is TGTGCCAGCAGTGCAGACAGGGCCTTTGGGCCCCAGCATTTT.

As concerns this clonotype: This sequence may be a read error, since a much larger clone differs from it by one base. The J gene is TRBJ2-7, the V gene TRBV11-2; possible D gene TRBD1, 5 bases. There are 15 residues in the CDR3. Germline-derived CDR1 and CDR2 are SGHAT and FQNNGV. V was cut by 1 base and J by 6 bases, with 16 bases left in between. The CDR3 DNA is TGTGCCAGCAGCTTAGGGACACAGAGGACCGTCGAGCAGTACTTC. This encodes CASSLGTQRTVEQYF.

This clonotype appeared many times. J is TRBJ1-2 and V is TRBV6-5; possible D gene TRBD1, 6 bases. The V end was cut by 2 bases, the J end by 0 bases, with 10 bases between. There are 15 residues in the CDR3. The germline V gene has CDR1 MNHEY and CDR2 SVGAGI. The CDR3 loop reads CASSYARGTNYGYTF. For the CDR3, the DNA is TGTGCCAGCAGTTACGCCAGGGGAACTAACTATGGCTACACCTTC.

This clonotype was picked up many times. The rearrangement joins TRBV7-9 to TRBJ1-5, with TRBD1 matching over 7 bases. This CDR3 is built from 14 residues. Unmatched junction bases numbered 5, after V lost 7 bases and J lost 2 bases. Germline CDR1 is SEHNR and CDR2 is FQNEAQ (reference sequence). The chain's CDR3 is CASTFGTGNQPQHF. The CDR3 nucleotides are TGTGCCAGCACCTTCGGGACAGGCAATCAGCCCCAGCATTTT.

This rearrangement joins TRBV20-1 to TRBJ1-6; D gene ambiguous. V was shortened by 5 bases and J by 6 bases, with 11 bases between the two germline ends. Germline V CDR1 and CDR2: DFQATT, SNEGSKA (reference sequence). This CDR3 spans 13 amino acids. The CDR3 loop reads CSARGMSNSPLHF. DNA for the CDR3: TGCAGTGCTCGCGGGATGTCTAATTCACCCCTCCACTTT.

V usage is TRBV10-1 and J usage is TRBJ1-6; no clear D gene. V lost 11 bases and J lost 4, with 0 bases in between. This CDR3 region has 9 residues. Germline V CDR1 and CDR2: WNHNN, SYGVQD (reference sequence). The CDR3 protein is CAYNSPLHF. CDR3 DNA sequence: TGCGCCTATAATTCACCCCTCCACTTT.

This clonotype was seen at least ten times. The chain is built from TRBV19 and TRBJ1-5; 9 bases match TRBD1. V lost 7 bases and J lost 7; bases outside the gene matches: 11. Germline V CDR1 and CDR2: LNHDA, SQIVND (reference sequence). CDR3 length equals 15 residues. The CDR3: CASKPTGGGLQPQHF. In nucleotides, the CDR3 is TGTGCCAGTAAGCCAACAGGGGGCGGATTGCAGCCCCAGCATTTT. Drawing the rest from reference TRBV19 and TRBJ1-5, the complete variable domain is DGGITQSPKYLFRKEGQNVTLSCEQNLNHDAMYWYRQDPGQGLRLIYYSQIVNDFQKGDIAEGYSVSREKKESFPLTVTSAQKNPTAFYLCASKPTGGGLQPQHFGDGTRLSIL.

This clonotype was picked up a small number of times. This sequence joins TRBV6-5 and TRBJ2-7; D remains unclear. Trimming removed 5 bases at V and 3 bases at J, with 11 bases between. Germline values: CDR1 MNHEY, CDR2 SVGAGI. The CDR3 has 13 residues. CDR3 DNA: TGTGCCAGCAGTCCGGACCTATACTACGAGCAGTACTTC. This encodes CASSPDLYYEQYF.

This clonotype was detected many times. The V gene is TRBV7-2, the J gene TRBJ1-6; D not certain. Trimming pared 2 bases from V and 0 bases from J, leaving 8 bases between. This CDR3 has 16 residues. Per germline, CDR1 SGHTA and CDR2 FQGNSA. The CDR3 loop reads CASSLSFNSYNSPLHF. The CDR3 coding sequence is TGTGCCAGCAGCTTAAGTTTCAACTCCTATAATTCACCCCTCCACTTT.

The gene calls are TRBV29-1 and TRBJ2-2; a possible D gene is TRBD1 (6 bases). The CDR3 has 13 amino acids. Per the germline V gene, CDR1 is SQVTM and CDR2 is ANQGSEA. Trimming stripped 7 bases from V and 8 bases from J, with 17 bases between. The CDR3 loop is CSAILTGKGELFF. The DNA of the CDR3 is TGCAGCGCCATATTAACAGGGAAAGGGGAGCTGTTTTTT.